This T cell receptor (beta chain) was identified in a study of blood T cell repertoires in COVID-19. Study summary: PBMCs, B-cell-depleted T cells, or T cells provided the cDNA or gDNA that made up the material.

The method was immunoSEQ multiplex PCR; TCRdb's version includes in-frame clones alone and lacks a portion of them. The sample shows some 330,000 clones, roughly four fifths of them seen only once. All enrollees were about 18 to 89 years old and from about two dozen US areas. Donors in Cohort 3 counted as recovered after two negative PCRs, clearance, or symptom resolution. Trimming stripped 0 bases from V and 3 bases from J, with 12 bases between. This CDR3 spans 15 amino acids. The germline CDR1 and CDR2 sequences are LNHNV and YYDKDF (reference sequence). The source material was PBMCs or T cells enriched from blood (not recorded which). The TCR was taken from a woman in her fifties or sixties who had recovered from COVID-19. The V and J genes are TRBV15 and TRBJ2-7, with D tentatively TRBD1 (6 bases). CDR3 loop: CATSRDPDSSYEQYF. For the CDR3, the DNA is TGTGCCACCAGCAGAGACCCGGACAGTAGCTACGAGCAGTACTTC.